This T cell receptor (beta chain) was found in a study of blood T cell repertoires in COVID-19. Study overall: Sources were T cells, B-cell-depleted T cells, or PBMCs; the material itself was cDNA or gDNA.

As processed by the authors: Reference gene primer amplification gave estimated nucleated cell counts. Here immunoSEQ multiplex PCR was the method, and the copy in TCRdb shows in-frame clones only, minus some. Clone size and V and J calls were adopted from that table, with D and trimming inferred from the DNA. The table records around 75,000 clones, around 80% of them present only once. By share, this clone counts as medium-sized. This receptor was identified in a man in his fifties with COVID-19, enrolled during active disease. The sequencing sample was made of peripheral blood.

The CDR3 DNA reads as TGCAGCGTCAGATCCAGGACAGGGAAATATCAGCCCCAGCATTTT. Translated: CSVRSRTGKYQPQHF. The chain couples TRBV29-1 to TRBJ1-5, with 8 bases identical to TRBD1. CDR1 is SQVTM, CDR2 ANQGSEA, per germline. V gave up 6 bases and J gave up 5 bases; unmatched junction bases: 12. The CDR3 has 15 residues.